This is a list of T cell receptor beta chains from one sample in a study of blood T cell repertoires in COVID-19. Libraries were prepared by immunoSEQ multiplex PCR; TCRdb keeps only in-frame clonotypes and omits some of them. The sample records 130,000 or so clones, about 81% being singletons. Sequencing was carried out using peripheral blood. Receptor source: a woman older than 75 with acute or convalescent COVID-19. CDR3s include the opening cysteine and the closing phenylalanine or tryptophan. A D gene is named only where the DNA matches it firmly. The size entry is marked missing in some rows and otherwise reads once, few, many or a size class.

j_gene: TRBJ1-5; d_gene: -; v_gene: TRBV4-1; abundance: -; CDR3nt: TGCGCCAGCAGCCAAGTGGCAGGCATAGGTCAGCCCCAGCATTTT; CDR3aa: CASSQVAGIGQPQHF
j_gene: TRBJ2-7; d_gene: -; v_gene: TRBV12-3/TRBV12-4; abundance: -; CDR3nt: TGTGCCAGCAGTGCAAAACTCACCTACGAGCAGTACTTC; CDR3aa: CASSAKLTYEQYF
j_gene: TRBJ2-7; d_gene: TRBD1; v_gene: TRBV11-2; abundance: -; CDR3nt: TGTGCCAGCAGCTCATGGGACAGGGGGATCTACGAGCAGTACTTC; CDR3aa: CASSSWDRGIYEQYF
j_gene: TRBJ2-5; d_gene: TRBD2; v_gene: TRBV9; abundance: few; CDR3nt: TGTGCCAGCAGCTTAATAGCGGGGTACCAAGAGACCCAGTACTTC; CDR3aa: CASSLIAGYQETQYF
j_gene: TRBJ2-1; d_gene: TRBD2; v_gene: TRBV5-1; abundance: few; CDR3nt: TGCGCCAGCAGCCTTATAGCGGGGCCCTACAATGAGCAGTTCTTC; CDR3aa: CASSLIAGPYNEQFF
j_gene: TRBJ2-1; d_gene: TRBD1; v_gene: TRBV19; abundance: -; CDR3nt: TGTGCCAGTAGTATCCCTCGGACAGGGGGTAATGAGCAGTTCTTC; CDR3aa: CASSIPRTGGNEQFF
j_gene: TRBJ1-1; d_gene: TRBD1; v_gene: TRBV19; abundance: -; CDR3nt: TGTGCCAGTAGTATGGACAGGGAGAGTGAAGCTTTCTTT; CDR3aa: CASSMDRESEAFF
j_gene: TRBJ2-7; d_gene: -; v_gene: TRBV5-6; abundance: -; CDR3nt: TGTGCCAGCAGCTTTGCTATCGCACCCTACGAGCAGTACTTC; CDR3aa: CASSFAIAPYEQYF
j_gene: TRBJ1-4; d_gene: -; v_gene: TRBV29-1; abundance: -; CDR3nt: TGCAGCGTTGGCCAGGGCCGAGAAAAACTGTTTTTT; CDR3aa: CSVGQGREKLFF
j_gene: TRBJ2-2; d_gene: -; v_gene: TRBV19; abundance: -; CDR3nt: TGTGCCAGTAGTATAGAGGGTAGCGGGAACACCGGGGAGCTGTTTTTT; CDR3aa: CASSIEGSGNTGELFF
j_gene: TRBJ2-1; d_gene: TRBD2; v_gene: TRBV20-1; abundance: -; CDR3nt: TGCAGTGCTAGTTTTCTAGCTAGCGCGGGGGGGCAGTTCTTC; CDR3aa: CSASFLASAGGQFF
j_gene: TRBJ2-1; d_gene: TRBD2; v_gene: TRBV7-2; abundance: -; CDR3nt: TGTGCCAGCAGCTTTTCTAGCGGGGGTGAGCAGTTCTTC; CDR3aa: CASSFSSGGEQFF
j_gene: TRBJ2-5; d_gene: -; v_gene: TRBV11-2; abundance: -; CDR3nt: TGTGCCAGCAGCTCTCTTAAGGGGTTGGAGGAGACCCAGTACTTC; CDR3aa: CASSSLKGLEETQYF
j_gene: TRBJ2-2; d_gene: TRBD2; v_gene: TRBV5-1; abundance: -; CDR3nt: TGCGCCAGCAGCGGCGGACTAGCGGGAGTCACCGGGGAGCTGTTTTTT; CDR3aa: CASSGGLAGVTGELFF
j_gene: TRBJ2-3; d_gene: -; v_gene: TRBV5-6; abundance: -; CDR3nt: TGTGCCAGCAGCTTTGTCATCACAGATACGCAGTATTTT; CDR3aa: CASSFVITDTQYF
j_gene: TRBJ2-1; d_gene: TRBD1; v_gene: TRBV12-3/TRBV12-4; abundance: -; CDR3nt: TGTGCCAGCAGTTTCGGGGGGACAGGGTGGTCGTTCTTC; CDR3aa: CASSFGGTGWSFF
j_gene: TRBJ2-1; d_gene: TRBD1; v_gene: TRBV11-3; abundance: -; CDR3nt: TGTGCCAGCAGCCCGAGACAGGGATCGGGTACCCGGGGTGAGCAGTTCTTC; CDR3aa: CASSPRQGSGTRGEQFF
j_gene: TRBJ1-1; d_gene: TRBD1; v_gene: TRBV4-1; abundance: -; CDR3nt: TGCGCCAGCAGCCAGACAGGGTGGAACACTGAAGCTTTCTTT; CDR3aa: CASSQTGWNTEAFF
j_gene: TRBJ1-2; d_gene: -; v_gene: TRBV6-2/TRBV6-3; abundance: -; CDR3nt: TGTGCCAGCAGTTACGACAGGCCCTATGGCTACACCTTC; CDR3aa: CASSYDRPYGYTF
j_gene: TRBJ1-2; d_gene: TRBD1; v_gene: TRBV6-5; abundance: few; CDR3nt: TGTGCCAGCAGAACGACAGGGACTTTGAGTGGCTACACCTTC; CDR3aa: CASRTTGTLSGYTF
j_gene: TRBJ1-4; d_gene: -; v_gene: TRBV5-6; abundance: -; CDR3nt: TGTGCCAGCAGCACCTGGGGGGGAACTAATGAAAAACTGTTTTTT; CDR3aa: CASSTWGGTNEKLFF
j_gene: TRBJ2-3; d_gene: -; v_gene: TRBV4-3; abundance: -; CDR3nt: TGCGCCAGCAGCCGGGAGGGACAATCACCAGATACGCAGTATTTT; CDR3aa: CASSREGQSPDTQYF
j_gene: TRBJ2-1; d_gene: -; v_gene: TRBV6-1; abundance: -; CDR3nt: TGTGCCAGCAGTGAAGACAGAAGCTCCTACAATGAGCAGTTCTTC; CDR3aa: CASSEDRSSYNEQFF
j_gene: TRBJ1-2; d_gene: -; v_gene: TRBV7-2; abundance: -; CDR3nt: TGTGCCAGCAGCTTAGTCCCGGACTCCGGACTTGGCTACACCTTC; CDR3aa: CASSLVPDSGLGYTF